What follows is one T cell receptor (beta chain) and its context. The antigen is unknown. These data are taken from a study of blood T cells in healthy people across ages. For the second PCR, which ran for roughly 6 to 11 cycles, a sample-barcoded 5' primer and a J-beta primer mix were used. TCRdb ran MiXCR on the 5' RACE reads and lists one entry per CDR3 protein. The data show roughly 1,500,000 distinct CDR3 sequences, with roughly a third seen just once and about 10% held by the top ten. General study findings and limits: Older age coincided with a roughly linear decline in TCR beta diversity per million T cells. Because donor CMV status was unknown, expanded clonotype changes were possibly confounded.

The CDR3 is 15 amino acids. Looked up from germline, CDR1 is MGHRA and CDR2 is YSYEKL. The V gene end was trimmed by 4 bases and the J gene end by 2 bases; junction bases not matched to a gene: 3. Each sample provided at least 5.5 micrograms of extracted total RNA. The chain employs TRBV4-1 and TRBJ1-3; 9 nucleotides line up with TRBD1. Source material: blood. The clonotype originates from a woman aged 25 to 45 in good health. The CDR3, as DNA: TGCGCCAGCAGCCTAGGGACAGGGCCTGGAAACACCATATATTTT. Protein sequence: CASSLGTGPGNTIYF.